This is a list of T cell receptor beta chains from one sample in a study of T-cell memory formation after mild COVID-19. Each CDR3 protein is one row after TCRdb ran MiXCR on the 5' RACE reads. This table has 45,000 to 50,000 distinct CDR3 sequences, approximately 7% appearing once. Sequencing was performed on PBMCs or a T cell subset sorted from them (not recorded which). The receptors derive from a man aged 18 to 35 who had mild COVID-19 (a few samples of this study predate the infection). Cell type and time point are not known. Each CDR3 is given with its conserved first and last residue. The order of the fields is V gene, clone size, D gene, J gene, CDR3 protein, CDR3 DNA. The D gene is left open where the match is weak. Expanded clones get a size class; other rows say once, few or many, or leave the size out.

TRBV10-3	few	TRBD1	TRBJ2-1	CAISDLTGGAGEQFF	TGTGCCATCAGTGACTTGACAGGGGGGGCGGGTGAGCAGTTCTTC
TRBV18	few	-	TRBJ1-5	CASSPTNSNQPQHF	TGTGCCAGCTCACCAACGAATAGCAATCAGCCCCAGCATTTT
TRBV7-9	-	-	TRBJ1-1	CASSLGPFNTEAFF	TGTGCCAGCAGCTTAGGGCCCTTTAACACTGAAGCTTTCTTT
TRBV18	-	-	TRBJ1-1	CASSRAGLNTEAFF	TGTGCCAGCTCGAGGGCGGGACTGAACACTGAAGCTTTCTTT
TRBV19	few	-	TRBJ1-2	CASSSRTGTYNYGYTF	TGTGCCAGTAGTTCTCGAACAGGGACCTATAACTATGGCTACACCTTC
TRBV7-2	few	-	TRBJ2-7	CASSLVGAPSSEQYF	TGTGCCAGCAGCTTAGTTGGGGCGCCTAGCTCCGAGCAGTACTTC
TRBV12-3/TRBV12-4	few	TRBD2	TRBJ2-3	CASSLVAGVTDTQYF	TGTGCCAGCAGTTTAGTAGCGGGGGTCACAGATACACAGTATTTT
TRBV12-3/TRBV12-4	few	-	TRBJ1-2	CASSRGDYGYTF	TGTGCCAGCAGTAGAGGGGACTATGGCTACACCTTC
TRBV20-1	few	-	TRBJ1-1	CSAGGSRGTEAFF	TGCAGTGCAGGGGGGAGTCGGGGCACTGAAGCTTTCTTT
TRBV30	few	-	TRBJ2-5	CAWSLGWETQYF	TGTGCCTGGAGTTTAGGTTGGGAGACCCAGTACTTC
TRBV6-2/TRBV6-3	-	-	TRBJ1-1	CASSPTRFEAFF	TGTGCCAGCAGCCCCACCCGTTTCGAAGCTTTCTTT
TRBV27	many	TRBD2	TRBJ2-5	CASSFFSGRGQETQYF	TGTGCCAGCAGTTTTTTTTCAGGGAGGGGTCAAGAGACCCAGTACTTC
TRBV5-1	-	TRBD1	TRBJ2-5	CASSLVGTGGAETQYF	TGCGCCAGCAGCTTAGTGGGGACAGGGGGCGCAGAGACCCAGTACTTC
TRBV7-2	-	TRBD1	TRBJ1-1	CASSQRSGTGHLNTEAFF	TGTGCCAGCAGCCAAAGGTCCGGGACAGGACATTTGAACACTGAAGCTTTCTTT
TRBV9	-	TRBD1	TRBJ1-4	CASSDRYRGLHEKLFF	TGTGCCAGCAGCGACCGATACAGGGGATTGCATGAAAAACTGTTTTTT
TRBV19	-	-	TRBJ2-6	CASSPPPAASGANVLTF	TGTGCCAGTAGTCCCCCTCCAGCGGCCTCCGGGGCCAACGTCCTGACTTTC
TRBV20-1	many	-	TRBJ2-1	CSGTGGLPYNEQFF	TGCAGTGGGACTGGCGGGCTCCCCTACAATGAGCAGTTCTTC
TRBV20-1	-	-	TRBJ1-6	CSARSEGSSSPLHF	TGCAGTGCTAGATCGGAGGGGTCATCCTCACCCCTCCACTTT
TRBV7-8	many	TRBD2	TRBJ2-5	CASTRGGPETQYF	TGTGCCAGCACCCGGGGGGGTCCGGAGACCCAGTACTTC
TRBV5-5	few	-	TRBJ1-2	CASSLAVGGYTF	TGTGCCAGCAGCTTGGCCGTCGGGGGCTACACCTTC
TRBV20-1	many	-	TRBJ2-3	CSARGGQDTQYF	TGCAGTGCTAGAGGGGGCCAAGATACGCAGTATTTT
TRBV4-2	many	TRBD1	TRBJ2-5	CASSQATGGGETQYF	TGTGCCAGCAGCCAAGCAACAGGGGGCGGAGAGACCCAGTACTTC
TRBV18	-	-	TRBJ1-4	CASSPPGETNEKLFF	TGTGCCAGCTCACCACCCGGGGAAACTAATGAAAAACTGTTTTTT
TRBV7-2	many	-	TRBJ2-1	CASSLGAGDNEQFF	TGTGCCAGCAGCTTAGGGGCAGGGGACAATGAGCAGTTCTTC
TRBV6-2/TRBV6-3	few	TRBD1	TRBJ2-5	CASSSRGKETQYF	TGTGCCAGCAGTTCCAGGGGGAAAGAGACCCAGTACTTC
TRBV6-2/TRBV6-3	few	-	TRBJ1-2	CASTLRGAGGSGYTF	TGTGCCAGCACCCTACGGGGAGCAGGTGGATCTGGCTACACCTTC
TRBV7-2	few	-	TRBJ1-6	CASSLLLVSQNSPLHF	TGTGCCAGCAGCTTATTGCTCGTCAGTCAGAATTCACCCCTCCACTTT
TRBV6-5	many	-	TRBJ2-3	CASSAQGTSTDTQYF	TGTGCCAGCAGCGCACAGGGGACTAGCACAGATACGCAGTATTTT
TRBV7-3	many	-	TRBJ2-2	CASSSPNTGELFF	TGTGCCAGCAGCTCTCCGAACACCGGGGAGCTGTTTTTT
TRBV7-9	many	-	TRBJ2-1	CASSFGQGWDEQFF	TGTGCCAGCAGCTTCGGGCAGGGTTGGGATGAGCAGTTCTTC
TRBV7-2	few	-	TRBJ1-1	CASSRITGTTEAFF	TGTGCCAGCAGCCGAATTACAGGGACCACTGAAGCTTTCTTT
TRBV4-2	-	TRBD1	TRBJ2-3	CASSPRQGSTDTQYF	TGTGCCAGCAGCCCCCGACAGGGTAGCACAGATACGCAGTATTTT
TRBV5-4	many	-	TRBJ1-4	CASSLRNEKLFF	TGTGCCAGCAGCTTGCGTAACGAAAAACTGTTTTTT
TRBV5-1	many	-	TRBJ1-6	CASSLDGIDSPLHF	TGCGCCAGCAGCCTAGACGGAATTGATTCACCCCTCCACTTT
TRBV3-1	-	TRBD2	TRBJ2-1	CASSQRGGTGEQFF	TGTGCCAGCAGTCAGCGGGGGGGCACCGGTGAGCAGTTCTTC
TRBV11-2	many	TRBD1	TRBJ1-4	CASSSRAGTEFREKLFF	TGTGCCAGCAGCTCCCGTGCCGGGACAGAGTTTAGGGAAAAACTGTTTTTT
TRBV19	once	TRBD2	TRBJ2-7	CASKPVAGGYEQYF	TGTGCCAGTAAGCCCGTAGCGGGAGGCTACGAGCAGTACTTC
TRBV4-1	few	TRBD1	TRBJ1-5	CASSRKGQGADQPQHF	TGCGCCAGCAGCCGGAAGGGACAGGGGGCCGATCAGCCCCAGCATTTT
TRBV7-2	many	TRBD1	TRBJ1-1	CASSLGQGQITEAFF	TGTGCCAGCAGCTTAGGACAGGGGCAGATCACTGAAGCTTTCTTT
TRBV19	few	-	TRBJ1-4	CATEYYEKLFF	TGTGCCACCGAGTACTATGAAAAACTGTTTTTT
TRBV6-6	few	-	TRBJ1-5	CASRDTYSNQPQHF	TGTGCCAGCAGGGATACTTATAGCAATCAGCCCCAGCATTTT
TRBV12-3/TRBV12-4	few	-	TRBJ2-1	CASSLGGLSSYNEQFF	TGTGCCAGCAGTTTAGGAGGGCTCAGCTCCTACAATGAGCAGTTCTTC
TRBV19	few	-	TRBJ2-6	CASCRQAGSGANVLTF	TGTGCCAGTTGTCGTCAGGCCGGATCTGGGGCCAACGTCCTGACTTTC
TRBV7-2	many	-	TRBJ2-5	CASSLMDGQETQYF	TGTGCCAGCAGCTTGATGGACGGACAAGAGACCCAGTACTTC
TRBV7-2	few	TRBD1	TRBJ1-5	CASSWEGDSYQPQHF	TGTGCCAGCAGCTGGGAGGGGGACAGCTATCAGCCCCAGCATTTT
TRBV4-1	many	-	TRBJ2-1	CASSPGLLGNEQFF	TGCGCCAGCAGCCCGGGACTCCTGGGCAATGAGCAGTTCTTC
TRBV10-3	many	-	TRBJ2-7	CAISESGSYEQYF	TGTGCCATCAGTGAGTCAGGATCCTACGAGCAGTACTTC